This entry lists 13 T cell receptor beta chains sequenced from one sample in a study of blood T cell repertoires in COVID-19. Method: immunoSEQ multiplex PCR; TCRdb's copy keeps in-frame clones and lacks some. The sample has over 200,000 clones, roughly 90% seen once. The sample consisted of peripheral blood. Receptors were obtained from a human donor in a cohort sampled during active COVID-19.

This clone is categorized as medium-sized. The chain couples TRBV27 to TRBJ2-7; D is possibly TRBD1 (5 bases). Germline CDR1 is MNHEY and CDR2 is SMNVEV (reference sequence). The CDR3 is made up of 14 amino acids. Trimming cost V 3 bases and J 5 bases, with 14 bases left between them. CDR3 nucleotide sequence: TGTGCCAGCAGTTTGGGGTCAGGGTGGGACGAGCAGTACTTC. Translation: CASSLGSGWDEQYF.

J is TRBJ2-7 and V is TRBV2; D gene unclear. Germline-derived CDR1 and CDR2 are SNHLY and FYNNEI. Trimming left V 7 bases short and J 3 bases short, with 10 bases between. The CDR3 covers 12 residues. The CDR3: CASTFGLYEQYF. CDR3 nucleotides: TGTGCCAGCACTTTCGGTCTCTACGAGCAGTACTTC.

V usage is TRBV4-1 and J usage is TRBJ2-7; 9 bases fit TRBD1. The CDR3 contains 15 residues. CDR1 is MGHRA, CDR2 YSYEKL, per germline. J was trimmed by 6 bases and V by 3 bases; bases with no gene match: 9. The CDR3 reads CASSHHRDRVFEQYF. DNA of the CDR3: TGCGCCAGCAGCCATCACCGGGACAGGGTGTTCGAGCAGTACTTC.

The V gene is TRBV4-3, the J gene TRBJ2-3, with D tentatively TRBD2 (6 bases). The CDR3 is 14 amino acids. V lost 3 bases and J lost 8, with 15 bases in between. Germline values: CDR1 LGHNA, CDR2 YSLEER. In DNA form, the CDR3 reads TGCGCCAGCAGCCATAGCGGATCCCCGGGTACGCAGTATTTT. It codes for CASSHSGSPGTQYF.

The CDR3 nucleotides read TGTGCCAGCTCTAAGCGGGGGAATGGGCCCCAGCATTTT. This gives the protein CASSKRGNGPQHF. The gene calls are TRBV27 and TRBJ1-5; a possible D gene is TRBD1 (5 bases). V was shortened by 8 bases and J by 9 bases, with 17 bases between the two germline ends. Germline V gene data show CDR1 as MNHEY and CDR2 as SMNVEV (reference sequence). The CDR3 runs 13 residues.

This clone was seen once. The chain employs TRBV4-3 and TRBJ2-7, with 9 bases aligning to TRBD2. Germline values: CDR1 LGHNA, CDR2 YSLEER. The ends lost 3 bases at V and 0 bases at J; junction bases unmatched: 9. The CDR3 totals 17 residues. This CDR3 reads CASSQDIAGAGSYEQYF. The CDR3 DNA reads TGCGCCAGCAGCCAGGATATAGCGGGGGCCGGCTCCTACGAGCAGTACTTC.

V is TRBV15 and J is TRBJ1-2, with a weak D call TRBD1 (6 bases). The CDR3 spans 15 residues. Germline CDR1 reads LNHNV; CDR2 reads YYDKDF (reference sequence). V gave up 0 bases and J gave up 4 bases, with 12 bases separating them. For the CDR3, the DNA is TGTGCCACCAGCAGAGATTACAGGGAGAGCTATGGCTACACCTTC. Encoded protein: CATSRDYRESYGYTF.

V is TRBV18 and J is TRBJ1-2, with D hard to call. Trimming shortened V by 0 bases and J by 2 bases, and 7 bases separated the two germline ends. This CDR3 has 14 amino acids. Germline loops: CDR1 KGHSH, CDR2 LQKENI. This CDR3 is CASSPPHQNYGYTF. The CDR3 region has the DNA TGTGCCAGCTCACCACCGCATCAGAACTATGGCTACACCTTC.

This chain joins TRBV7-2 and TRBJ2-3; the match to TRBD2 covers 7 bases. With V trimmed by 6 bases and J by 5 bases, 8 bases remained unmatched. The CDR3 runs 14 residues. Per the germline V gene, CDR1 is SGHTA and CDR2 is FQGNSA. This chain's CDR3 is CASRGGSAVDTQYF. The CDR3 coding sequence is TGTGCCAGCAGAGGCGGGAGTGCTGTAGATACGCAGTATTTT.

The CDR3 sequence is CASSYSGASAAYEQYF. In nucleotides, the CDR3 is TGTGCCAGCAGTTACTCGGGCGCTAGCGCGGCCTACGAGCAGTACTTC. This sequence joins TRBV6-2 or TRBV6-3 and TRBJ2-7, with a weak D call TRBD2 (6 bases). The CDR3 has 16 residues. V lost 0 bases and J 2 bases, leaving 14 bases between the germline ends. The germline CDR1 and CDR2 sequences are MNHEY and SVGEGT.

This chain joins TRBV19 and TRBJ1-2; TRBD1 matches at 7 bases. Germline V CDR1 and CDR2: LNHDA, SQIVND (reference sequence). This CDR3 is built from 13 residues. Germline trimming cut 5 bases from V and 7 bases from J; bases unmatched to any gene: 7. The CDR3 region is CASSSRDSAGYTF. For the CDR3, the DNA is TGTGCCAGTAGTTCCCGGGACAGCGCTGGCTACACCTTC.

The chain has TRBV9 and TRBJ2-2; D might be TRBD1 (5 bases). V dropped 0 bases and J dropped 0 bases, with 9 bases sitting between them. The CDR3 extends over 16 amino acids. CDR1 is SGDLS, CDR2 YYNGEE, per germline. The CDR3 DNA is TGTGCCAGCAGCGTAGCAAGGACATCGAACACCGGGGAGCTGTTTTTT. Its protein product is CASSVARTSNTGELFF.

This sequence joins TRBV23-1 and TRBJ1-3, with D perhaps matching TRBD1 (6 bases). TRBV23-1 qualifies as an ORF whose function is uncertain. This CDR3 is 13 amino acids long. Trimming took off 5 bases at V and 4 bases at J, with 9 bases between the two ends. The CDR3: CASSRTVGNTIYF. The CDR3 nucleotides read TGCGCCAGCAGTAGGACAGTAGGAAACACCATATATTTT.